The rows below give T cell receptor beta chains drawn from one sample of a study of cytomegalovirus exposure and HLA in healthy donors. The method was immunoSEQ multiplex PCR; TCRdb's version includes in-frame clones alone and lacks a portion of them. The table includes approximately 75,000 clones, around 81% detected once. Sequenced input: PBMCs. The source of these receptors is a male donor in good health and CMV-seronegative. Both conserved end residues are part of each CDR3. Fields, in order: J gene, V gene, D gene, clone size, CDR3 protein, CDR3 DNA. A D gene is named only where the DNA matches it firmly. For some rows the clone size is stated as once, few or many, or as a class when expanded; others skip it.

TRBJ2-3,TRBV9,TRBD2,-,CASSAGLAGGLSSADTQYF,TGTGCCAGCAGCGCCGGACTAGCGGGGGGGTTGTCCTCGGCAGATACGCAGTATTTT
TRBJ1-2,TRBV27,-,-,CASSLSRRSYGYTF,TGTGCCAGCAGTTTATCACGGAGGTCCTATGGCTACACCTTC
TRBJ2-5,TRBV9,TRBD1,-,CASSVATGTAHYLETQYF,TGTGCCAGCAGCGTAGCTACTGGGACAGCCCATTATTTGGAGACCCAGTACTTC
TRBJ2-3,TRBV5-1,-,-,CASSFQTDTQYF,TGCGCCAGCAGCTTTCAGACAGATACGCAGTATTTT
TRBJ1-5,TRBV15,-,once,CATSSIQGGAQHF,TGTGCCACCAGCAGTATCCAAGGGGGGGCCCAGCATTTT
TRBJ1-4,TRBV29-1,-,few,CSVEGGDGGKLFF,TGCAGCGTTGAAGGGGGGGATGGAGGAAAACTGTTTTTT
TRBJ2-3,TRBV5-1,TRBD2,-,CASSVSGGGDTQYF,TGCGCCAGCAGCGTGAGCGGGGGGGGCGATACGCAGTATTTT
TRBJ2-7,TRBV25-1,-,-,CASSDFQGGHSYEQYF,TGTGCCAGCAGTGACTTTCAGGGGGGCCACTCCTACGAGCAGTACTTC
TRBJ1-1,TRBV5-4,TRBD1,-,CASSWDRVGGTEAFF,TGTGCCAGCAGCTGGGACAGGGTGGGGGGGACTGAAGCTTTCTTT
TRBJ1-5,TRBV28,-,-,CASSLSWRNQPQHF,TGTGCCAGCAGTTTAAGTTGGAGGAATCAGCCCCAGCATTTT
TRBJ1-5,TRBV6-6,-,-,CASTGGGYNQPQHF,TGTGCCAGCACCGGGGGGGGTTACAATCAGCCCCAGCATTTT
TRBJ1-5,TRBV28,TRBD1,-,CASRPTGDRHSNQPQHF,TGTGCCAGCAGACCTACCGGGGACAGGCATAGCAATCAACCCCAGCATTTT
TRBJ2-7,TRBV5-8,-,-,CASSLVQSYEQYF,TGTGCCAGCAGCTTGGTACAGTCCTACGAGCAGTACTTC
TRBJ1-1,TRBV30,TRBD1,-,CAWGTPGTGSMAFF,TGTGCCTGGGGTACCCCGGGGACAGGATCTATGGCTTTCTTT